Listed below are T cell receptor beta chains from one sample, sequenced in a study of blood T cell repertoires in COVID-19. Some clones are missing from TCRdb's copy, which holds only in-frame ones; the method was immunoSEQ multiplex PCR. The sample yields 220,000 or so clones, approximately 81% seen once. Sequencing used peripheral blood. Receptors were obtained from a man under 40 with active or convalescent COVID-19. Each CDR3 is given with its conserved first and last residue. D genes are given only for firm matches. Expanded clones get a size class; other rows say once, few or many, or leave the size out.

abundance	d_gene	j_gene	v_gene	CDR3aa	CDR3nt
NA	TRBD2	TRBJ2-7	TRBV2	CASRPPGLGGAEQYF	TGTGCCAGCAGGCCCCCGGGACTAGGAGGCGCAGAGCAGTACTTC
NA	TRBD1	TRBJ1-3	TRBV7-9	CASSLTGTASGNTIYF	TGTGCCAGCAGCTTAACTGGGACAGCCTCTGGAAACACCATATATTTT
NA	NA	TRBJ2-7	TRBV5-1	CASSLSPYEQYF	TGCGCCAGCAGCTTAAGCCCCTACGAGCAGTACTTC
NA	TRBD1	TRBJ1-2	TRBV5-6	CASSSFFRGQNYGYTF	TGTGCCAGCAGCTCTTTCTTCAGGGGGCAGAACTATGGCTACACCTTC
NA	NA	TRBJ2-4	TRBV12-3/TRBV12-4	CASSPGLDIQYF	TGTGCCAGCAGTCCCGGGTTGGACATTCAGTACTTC
NA	NA	TRBJ2-1	TRBV19	CASSLRYNEQFF	TGTGCCAGTAGTCTCCGCTACAATGAGCAGTTCTTC
NA	TRBD2	TRBJ2-3	TRBV5-8	CASSLGISGTSTDTQYF	TGTGCCAGCAGCTTGGGGATTAGCGGGACTAGCACAGATACGCAGTATTTT
few	NA	TRBJ2-2	TRBV18	CASSPSTGELFF	TGTGCCAGCTCACCGAGCACCGGGGAGCTGTTTTTT
NA	NA	TRBJ1-1	TRBV7-8	CASSSNLRVNTEAFF	TGTGCCAGCAGCTCGAACCTGCGGGTGAACACTGAAGCTTTCTTT
NA	NA	TRBJ2-7	TRBV27	CASRPGVFPYEQYF	TGTGCCAGCAGGCCAGGTGTTTTCCCGTACGAGCAGTACTTC
NA	NA	TRBJ2-2	TRBV21-1	CASSKGRREAGELFF	TGTGCCAGCAGCAAAGGTAGAAGGGAGGCCGGGGAGCTGTTTTTT
NA	TRBD2	TRBJ2-3	TRBV3-1/TRBV3-2	CASSQATSGSRSTDTQYF	TGTGCCAGCAGCCAAGCCACTAGCGGGTCAAGGTCCACAGATACGCAGTATTTT
NA	NA	TRBJ2-1	TRBV19	CASNLDRMNNEQFF	TGTGCCAGTAACCTCGACAGGATGAACAATGAGCAGTTCTTC
NA	NA	TRBJ2-7	TRBV28	CASNTYGEQYF	TGTGCCAGCAATACTTATGGCGAGCAGTACTTC
NA	TRBD1	TRBJ1-1	TRBV18	CASSPETGMNTEAFF	TGTGCCAGCTCACCGGAGACAGGGATGAACACTGAAGCTTTCTTT
NA	NA	TRBJ2-7	TRBV7-2	CASSAQREQYF	TGTGCCAGCAGCGCCCAACGGGAGCAGTACTTC
NA	NA	TRBJ2-5	TRBV7-9	CASKYSGLETQYF	TGTGCCAGCAAGTACTCAGGATTAGAGACCCAGTACTTC
NA	NA	TRBJ1-5	TRBV7-6	CASSRFEGGGQPQHF	TGTGCCAGCAGCCGCTTTGAGGGAGGGGGTCAGCCCCAGCATTTT
NA	NA	TRBJ1-5	TRBV18	CASSPQGGAMEPQHF	TGTGCCAGCTCACCTCAGGGAGGGGCCATGGAGCCCCAGCATTTT
NA	NA	TRBJ1-5	TRBV15	CATGTTSNQPQHF	TGTGCCACCGGGACAACTAGCAATCAGCCCCAGCATTTT
NA	TRBD1	TRBJ1-2	TRBV14	CASSLTGAYGYTF	TGTGCCAGCAGCCTCACAGGGGCCTATGGCTACACCTTC
NA	NA	TRBJ2-1	TRBV24-1	CATSDNILTTQRNEQFF	TGTGCCACCAGTGATAACATCCTAACGACGCAGAGGAATGAGCAGTTCTTC
NA	NA	TRBJ1-1	TRBV29-1	CSVVGQGNTEAFF	TGCAGCGTTGTCGGGCAGGGAAACACTGAAGCTTTCTTT
NA	TRBD2	TRBJ2-1	TRBV7-7	CASSGLAGGHEQFF	TGTGCCAGCAGTGGGCTAGCGGGGGGCCATGAGCAGTTCTTC
NA	TRBD1	TRBJ1-4	TRBV7-2	CASSLAPGQGQKLFF	TGTGCCAGCAGCTTAGCTCCGGGACAGGGGCAAAAACTGTTTTTT
NA	NA	TRBJ2-5	TRBV19	CASRSTGVSQETQYF	TGTGCCAGTCGATCGACAGGAGTAAGTCAAGAGACCCAGTACTTC
NA	NA	TRBJ2-5	TRBV7-6	CASSFRTRETQYF	TGTGCCAGCAGCTTCCGGACAAGAGAGACCCAGTACTTC
NA	TRBD1	TRBJ2-3	TRBV28	CASIVGPTGEGDTQYF	TGTGCCAGCATCGTTGGGCCGACAGGGGAAGGAGATACGCAGTATTTT
NA	NA	TRBJ1-3	TRBV5-1	CASSLGQGNTIYF	TGCGCCAGCAGCCTTGGACAGGGAAACACCATATATTTT
NA	NA	TRBJ2-7	TRBV11-1	CASSLSAGVTYEQYF	TGTGCCAGCAGTCTATCGGCAGGGGTTACCTACGAGCAGTACTTC
NA	TRBD1	TRBJ1-1	TRBV7-9	CASSPWDRAGAFF	TGTGCCAGCAGCCCCTGGGACAGGGCAGGAGCTTTCTTT
NA	TRBD1	TRBJ2-7	TRBV7-2	CASSPIRQGIYEQYF	TGTGCCAGCAGCCCAATCAGACAGGGGATCTACGAGCAGTACTTC
once	NA	TRBJ2-5	TRBV7-6	CASSTEVRGIETQYF	TGTGCCAGCAGCACAGAAGTTCGGGGAATAGAGACCCAGTACTTC
once	TRBD2	TRBJ2-5	TRBV7-6	CASSLGGGAVETQYF	TGTGCCAGCAGCTTAGGCGGGGGGGCCGTTGAGACCCAGTACTTC
NA	TRBD1	TRBJ2-1	TRBV18	CASSPGQGFDEQFF	TGTGCCAGCTCACCGGGACAGGGGTTCGATGAGCAGTTCTTC
once	NA	TRBJ2-1	TRBV27	CASSFGLPNNEQFF	TGTGCCAGCAGTTTTGGACTACCTAACAATGAGCAGTTCTTC
NA	TRBD1	TRBJ2-7	TRBV5-6	CASSSGTGAYEQYF	TGTGCCAGCAGCTCCGGGACAGGAGCCTACGAGCAGTACTTC
NA	NA	TRBJ1-2	TRBV25-1	CASQMTGLTYGYTF	TGTGCCAGCCAAATGACAGGCCTCACCTATGGCTACACCTTC
NA	TRBD1	TRBJ2-7	TRBV4-2	CASSQQTGSLGEQYF	TGTGCCAGCAGCCAGCAGACAGGGTCCCTCGGCGAGCAGTACTTC
NA	NA	TRBJ2-7	TRBV19	CATGRGSAYEQYF	TGTGCCACGGGACGGGGGTCCGCCTACGAGCAGTACTTC
NA	TRBD1	TRBJ1-4	TRBV6-5	CASRRQGSEKLFF	TGTGCCAGCAGGAGACAGGGTAGTGAAAAACTGTTTTTT
NA	NA	TRBJ1-1	TRBV5-1	CASSPTGTMNTEAFF	TGCGCCAGCAGCCCAACCGGGACAATGAACACTGAAGCTTTCTTT
many	NA	TRBJ1-5	TRBV28	CASSFNFYSNQPQHF	TGTGCCAGCAGTTTCAACTTCTATAGCAATCAGCCCCAGCATTTT
NA	TRBD1	TRBJ1-1	TRBV29-1	CSVDPRGYRTEAFF	TGCAGCGTTGACCCCAGGGGGTATCGGACTGAAGCTTTCTTT
NA	TRBD2	TRBJ2-5	TRBV4-1	CASSGLAGAGETQYF	TGCGCCAGCAGCGGGCTAGCGGGAGCTGGAGAGACCCAGTACTTC
once	TRBD1	TRBJ2-4	TRBV7-2	CASSPGTVSRGSF	TGTGCCAGCAGCCCCGGGACAGTCAGTAGGGGTTCCTTC
once	NA	TRBJ1-1	TRBV10-1	CASSEVKGGTEAFF	TGCGCCAGCAGTGAGGTAAAAGGGGGCACTGAAGCTTTCTTT
NA	TRBD1	TRBJ1-3	TRBV6-5	CASSYWTGSGGNTIYF	TGTGCCAGCAGTTACTGGACAGGTTCGGGTGGAAACACCATATATTTT
NA	TRBD1	TRBJ1-1	TRBV18	CASSPVAPGQGLRTEAFF	TGTGCCAGCTCACCGGTCGCGCCGGGACAGGGGCTGAGGACTGAAGCTTTCTTT
NA	NA	TRBJ1-2	TRBV24-1	CATSQADRYTF	TGTGCCACCAGTCAAGCTGACAGGTACACCTTC
once	NA	TRBJ1-1	TRBV7-2	CASSSQVGSTEAFF	TGTGCCAGCAGCTCCCAGGTGGGTTCCACTGAAGCTTTCTTT
few	TRBD2	TRBJ2-7	TRBV7-2	CASSPRLAGRYEQYF	TGTGCCAGCAGTCCCAGACTAGCGGGGCGGTACGAGCAGTACTTC
NA	TRBD2	TRBJ2-1	TRBV19	CASSYSGSGLREQFF	TGTGCCAGTAGCTATAGCGGGAGCGGCTTACGGGAGCAGTTCTTC
NA	NA	TRBJ2-5	TRBV11-1	CASSFAGIGETQYF	TGTGCCAGCAGCTTCGCGGGAATAGGGGAGACCCAGTACTTC